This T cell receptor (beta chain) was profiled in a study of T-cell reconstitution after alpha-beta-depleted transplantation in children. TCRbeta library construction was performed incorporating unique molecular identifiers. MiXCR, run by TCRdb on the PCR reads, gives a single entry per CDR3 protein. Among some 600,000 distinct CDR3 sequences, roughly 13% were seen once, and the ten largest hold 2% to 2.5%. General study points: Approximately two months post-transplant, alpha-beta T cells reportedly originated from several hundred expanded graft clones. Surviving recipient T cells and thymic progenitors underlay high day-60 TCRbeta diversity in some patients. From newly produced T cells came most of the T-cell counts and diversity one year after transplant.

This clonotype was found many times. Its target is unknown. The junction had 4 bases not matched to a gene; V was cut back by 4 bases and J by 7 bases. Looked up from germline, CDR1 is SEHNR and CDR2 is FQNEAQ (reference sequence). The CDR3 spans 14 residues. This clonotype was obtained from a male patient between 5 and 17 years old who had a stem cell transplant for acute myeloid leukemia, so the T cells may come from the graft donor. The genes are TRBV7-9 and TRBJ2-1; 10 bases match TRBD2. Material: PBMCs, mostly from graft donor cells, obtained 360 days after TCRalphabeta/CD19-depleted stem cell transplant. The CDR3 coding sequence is TGTGCCAGCAGCTCACTAGCGGGACGTAATGAGCAGTTCTTC. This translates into CASSSLAGRNEQFF.